This entry concerns a single T cell receptor beta chain. The data originate from a study of T cell changes during pregnancy in multiple sclerosis. Some clones are missing from TCRdb's copy, which holds only in-frame ones; the method was immunoSEQ multiplex PCR. The repertoire consists of some 48,000 clones, with about 95% occurring once and the leading ten covering 5.9%. Sequenced material: CD8+ T cells from peripheral blood mononuclear cells, taken in the first trimester of pregnancy. The TCR originated in a female donor with multiple sclerosis, enrolled in a pregnancy study.

CDR3: CASPGENTGELFF. CDR3 DNA: TGTGCCAGCCCCGGAGAAAACACCGGGGAGCTGTTTTTT. The chain has TRBV18 and TRBJ2-2; unclear D gene. V lost 8 bases and J 2 bases, leaving 9 bases between the germline ends. Germline CDR1 and CDR2: KGHSH and LQKENI. There are 13 residues in the CDR3. Filled out from reference TRBV18 and TRBJ2-2, the complete variable domain reads NAGVMQNPRHLVRRRGQEARLRCSPMKGHSHVYWYRQLPEEGLKFMVYLQKENIIDESGMPKERFSAEFPKEGPSILRIQQVVRGDSAAYFCASPGENTGELFFGEGSRLTVL.